Listed here are 27 T cell receptor beta chains from one sample, sequenced in a study of cytomegalovirus exposure and HLA in healthy donors. Primers for the PCR totalled 60 Vbeta and 13 Jbeta. Sequencing was performed with immunoSEQ multiplex PCR; in TCRdb, only in-frame clones are kept and a portion is missing. The table lists over 95,000 clones, 75% to 80% of them singletons, with less than 15% in the top ten. The sequencing input was PBMCs. The receptors stem from a woman aged 40 to 50 in good health and CMV-seropositive.

The chain joins TRBV30 to TRBJ1-1; D not certain. The V gene lost 5 bases and the J gene lost 7 bases, with 11 bases spanning the gap. The CDR3 is 11 residues long. CDR1 is GTSNPN, CDR2 SVGIG, per germline (reference sequence). CDR3 coding DNA: TGTGCCTGGGCCAGGATAAGTGAAGCTTTCTTT. Its translation: CAWARISEAFF.

This clone was observed a handful of times. The gene calls are TRBV6-6 and TRBJ2-6, with 7 bases identical to TRBD1. There are 15 residues in the CDR3. V gave up 6 bases and J gave up 4 bases; unmatched junction bases: 6. The germline V gene encodes CDR1 MNHNY and CDR2 SVGAGI (reference sequence). CDR3 in DNA: TGTGCCAGCAGGTCAACAGGGGCGGGGGCCAACGTCCTGACTTTC. This gives the protein CASRSTGAGANVLTF.

The chain combines TRBV27 with TRBJ1-2, with a weak D call TRBD1 (5 bases). The V end was cut by 8 bases, the J end by 10 bases, with 14 bases between. The germline CDR1 and CDR2 sequences are MNHEY and SMNVEV (reference sequence). CDR3 length equals 11 residues. In nucleotides, the CDR3 is TGTGCCAGCGCGGGACGGGGATCCTACACCTTC. This sequence encodes CASAGRGSYTF.

The gene calls are TRBV7-2 and TRBJ2-2; TRBD2 aligns across 15 bases. Germline V gene sequence: CDR1 SGHTA, CDR2 FQGNSA. The CDR3 spans 17 residues. The V gene end was trimmed by 5 bases and the J gene end by 8 bases; junction bases not matched to a gene: 9. The CDR3 is CASSPPGLAGGRGELFF. The CDR3 nucleotides are TGTGCCAGCAGCCCCCCGGGACTAGCGGGGGGTAGGGGGGAGCTGTTTTTT.

The CDR3 is CASSLGDSLDTQYF. The CDR3 nucleotides are TGCGCCAGCAGCTTGGGGGACTCGCTTGATACGCAGTATTTT. This rearrangement joins TRBV5-1 to TRBJ2-3; weak D call: TRBD2 (6 bases). Trimming removed 0 bases at V and 6 bases at J, with 11 bases between. There are 14 residues in the CDR3. CDR1 SGHRS and CDR2 YFSETQ come from the germline V gene.

This chain uses TRBV6-6 with TRBJ1-2; D is unresolved. The V and J ends lost 5 bases and 1 base respectively, with 11 bases between them. CDR3 length: 14 residues. Germline V gene sequence: CDR1 MNHNY, CDR2 SVGAGI (reference sequence). The CDR3 loop reads CASSTTDYNYGYTF. The CDR3 DNA reads TGTGCCAGCAGTACCACGGACTATAACTATGGCTACACCTTC.

The chain recombines TRBV7-2 with TRBJ1-1; a possible D gene is TRBD1 (6 bases). V lost 2 bases, J lost 8 bases, and 12 bases lay in between. Per germline, CDR1 SGHTA and CDR2 FQGNSA. This CDR3 comprises 13 residues. The CDR3 nucleotides read TGTGCCAGCAGCTTACAAAGACAGGCGGAAGCTTTCTTT. Translated, it gives CASSLQRQAEAFF.

This chain uses TRBV5-6 with TRBJ1-2, with D possibly being TRBD1 (5 bases). The germline V and J ends were trimmed by 5 bases and 3 bases, with 11 bases remaining between them. CDR3 length equals 13 residues. CDR1 is SGHDT, CDR2 YYEEEE, per germline. Here the CDR3 reads CASSQGRDYGYTF. DNA of the CDR3: TGTGCCAGCAGTCAGGGTAGGGACTATGGCTACACCTTC.

The V and J genes are TRBV5-4 and TRBJ1-4, with D hard to call. The germline V gene encodes CDR1 SGHNT and CDR2 YYREEE (reference sequence). The germline V and J ends were trimmed by 0 bases and 3 bases, with 9 bases remaining between them. The CDR3 contains 15 residues. CDR3 loop: CASSLVAGSNEKLFF. The CDR3 nucleotides are TGTGCCAGCAGCTTGGTTGCGGGATCTAATGAAAAACTGTTTTTT.

This chain connects TRBV6-5 to TRBJ1-5; 9 bases fit TRBD1. V shed 7 bases, J shed 6 bases, and the junction held 10 bases outside the gene matches. The CDR3 totals 15 residues. Germline assignment: CDR1 MNHEY and CDR2 SVGAGI. CDR3 coding DNA: TGTGCCAGCAAGGGACAGGGACGGGCAATTCAGCCCCAGCATTTT. It yields the protein CASKGQGRAIQPQHF.

This clone was counted a few times. This CDR3 is CASRETGSEKLFF. The CDR3 DNA reads TGTGCCAGCAGAGAGACAGGGTCTGAAAAACTGTTTTTT. The chain is built from TRBV25-1 and TRBJ1-4, with TRBD1 matching 7 bases. V dropped 6 bases and J dropped 7; count of bases not matched to a gene: 5. This CDR3 has 13 residues. Germline-derived CDR1 and CDR2 are MGHDK and SYGVNS.

The chain is built from TRBV18 and TRBJ2-7; D perhaps matches TRBD2 (6 bases). Germline CDR1 KGHSH, CDR2 LQKENI. Between the trimmed V and J ends, which lost 3 bases and 7 bases, there was a span of 10 bases. The CDR3 totals 12 residues. Written as DNA, the CDR3 is TGTGCCAGCTCACCCGGAGGGAGTGAGCAGTACTTC. Encoded protein: CASSPGGSEQYF.

This sequence joins TRBV5-1 and TRBJ2-7, with 8 bases that match TRBD1. This CDR3 comprises 15 residues. CDR1 is SGHRS, CDR2 YFSETQ, per germline. J gave up 6 bases and V 0 bases, and 8 bases lay outside the gene matches. In nucleotides, the CDR3 is TGCGCCAGCAGCTTGGTGTCGGGACAGGTGGGCGAGCAGTACTTC. This sequence encodes CASSLVSGQVGEQYF.

The V call is TRBV7-2, the J call TRBJ1-1; 7 positions agree with TRBD1. The CDR3 covers 17 residues. CDR1 SGHTA and CDR2 FQGNSA come from the germline V gene. V lost 5 bases, J lost 0 bases, and 12 bases stayed unmatched. The CDR3 DNA reads as TGTGCCAGCAGCGTCCGAGGGACAGCATCCATGAACACTGAAGCTTTCTTT. It is translated as CASSVRGTASMNTEAFF.

This clone showed up just a few times. The genes are TRBV6-6 and TRBJ2-5; 7 positions agree with TRBD2. The V gene's germline CDR1 is MNHNY and CDR2 SVGAGI (reference sequence). The CDR3 is 14 amino acids. J gave up 2 bases and V 5 bases, and 5 bases lay outside the gene matches. The CDR3 sequence: CASSPWGGQETQYF. DNA of the CDR3: TGTGCCAGCAGTCCCTGGGGGGGGCAAGAGACCCAGTACTTC.

The chain has TRBV19 and TRBJ1-4, with TRBD1 as a possible D gene (5 bases). CDR3 size: 17 residues. The germline gives CDR1 LNHDA, CDR2 SQIVND (reference sequence). The germline V and J ends were trimmed by 3 bases and 13 bases, with 27 bases remaining between them. CDR3 DNA: TGTGCCAGTAGTATTCCTCGGGTCCGGGACTTACGGATAAGACTGTTTTTT. Translating it yields CASSIPRVRDLRIRLFF.

The chain couples TRBV19 to TRBJ1-3; 8 bases fit TRBD1. In germline, CDR1 is LNHDA, CDR2 SQIVND (reference sequence). The V gene end was trimmed by 9 bases and the J gene end by 2 bases; junction bases not matched to a gene: 6. This CDR3 spans 14 amino acids. For the CDR3, the DNA is TGTGCCAGCACAGGGGGTGCAGCTGGAAACACCATATATTTT. It yields the protein CASTGGAAGNTIYF.

V gene TRBV5-1 combines with J gene TRBJ1-1; no clear D. CDR1 is SGHRS and CDR2 is YFSETQ in the germline V gene. The V end lost 4 bases, the J end lost 1 base, and 8 bases lay between the germline ends. CDR3 length equals 13 residues. The CDR3 DNA is TGCGCCAGCAGCCCACAAGAGAACACTGAAGCTTTCTTT. Translating gives CASSPQENTEAFF.

The chain couples TRBV2 to TRBJ1-2; a weak D match, TRBD1 (6 bases). The ends were cut back, 2 bases at V and 1 base at J, with 11 bases in the middle. The CDR3 sequence is 15 residues long. In germline, CDR1 is SNHLY, CDR2 FYNNEI. CDR3 bases: TGTGCCAGCAGTGAACGAGGGACAAGTAACTATGGCTACACCTTC. Translation: CASSERGTSNYGYTF.

This clone occurred once. The chain joins TRBV29-1 to TRBJ1-2, with D hard to call. Trimming cost V 4 bases and J 2 bases, with 5 bases left between them. CDR1 and CDR2 (germline): SQVTM, ANQGSEA. This CDR3 is 11 amino acids long. The CDR3 DNA reads TGCAGCGTTGGGGAGAACTATGGCTACACCTTC. It yields the protein CSVGENYGYTF. The entire variable domain, with the rest obtained from reference TRBV29-1 and TRBJ1-2, is as follows: SAVISQKPSRDICQRGTSLTIQCQVDSQVTMMFWYRQQPGQSLTLIATANQGSEATYESGFVIDKFPISRPNLTFSTLTVSNMSPEDSSIYLCSVGENYGYTFGSGTRLTVV.

The CDR3 spells CASSARDEQFF. CDR3 sequence (DNA): TGTGCCAGCAGTGCTCGCGATGAGCAGTTCTTC. The J gene is TRBJ2-1, the V gene TRBV2; D unresolved. From germline, CDR1 is SNHLY and CDR2 FYNNEI. This CDR3 has 11 residues. With 4 bases removed from V and 8 bases from J, the gap between germline ends came to 6 bases.

The chain employs TRBV7-2 and TRBJ2-7; TRBD1 matches at 7 bases. Looked up from germline, CDR1 is SGHTA and CDR2 is FQGNSA. The CDR3 runs 14 residues. Trimming took 5 bases from V and 6 from J; bases not matched to a gene: 10. The CDR3 reads CASSNRDRRGEQYF. CDR3 nucleotide sequence: TGTGCCAGCAGCAACCGGGACAGACGTGGCGAGCAGTACTTC.

The chain joins TRBV2 to TRBJ1-6, with D tentatively TRBD1 (6 bases). The CDR3 extends over 14 amino acids. In germline, CDR1 is SNHLY, CDR2 FYNNEI. V was trimmed by 8 bases and J by 7 bases, leaving 15 bases between them. CDR3 amino acids: CASGGRVGNSPLHF. The CDR3 region has the DNA TGTGCCAGCGGGGGCAGGGTCGGCAATTCACCCCTCCACTTT.

V and J are TRBV5-6 and TRBJ2-7, with D hard to call. The CDR3 loop spans 12 amino acids. Deletions cut 0 bases from V and 4 bases from J, with 5 bases between. CDR1 and CDR2 (germline): SGHDT, YYEEEE. CDR3 residues: CASSLETYEQYF. The CDR3 DNA follows: TGTGCCAGCAGCTTGGAAACTTACGAGCAGTACTTC.

The chain combines TRBV27 with TRBJ1-4; possibly TRBD1 for D (6 bases). This CDR3 region has 15 residues. CDR1 MNHEY and CDR2 SMNVEV come from the germline V gene (reference sequence). Trimming removed 5 bases at V and 5 bases at J, with 15 bases between. The CDR3 protein is CASSLVQGKNEKLFF. In nucleotides, the CDR3 is TGTGCCAGCAGTCTCGTACAGGGCAAGAATGAAAAACTGTTTTTT.

The chain is built from TRBV7-9 and TRBJ2-7, with 8 positions matching TRBD1. Germline V gene data show CDR1 as SEHNR and CDR2 as FQNEAQ (reference sequence). V lost 1 base and J lost 2; bases outside the gene matches: 1. The CDR3 sequence is 14 residues long. CDR3 bases: TGTGCCAGCAGCTTAGGACAGGGGACCTACGAGCAGTACTTC. The encoded protein is CASSLGQGTYEQYF.

The chain carries TRBV5-1 and TRBJ2-2; 7 bases are shared with TRBD2. V trimming: 4 bases; J trimming: 5 bases; junction bases outside the gene matches: 5. CDR3 length equals 14 residues. The germline gives CDR1 SGHRS, CDR2 YFSETQ. For the CDR3, the DNA is TGCGCCAGCAGCGCCGGGACTACAACCGGGGAGCTGTTTTTT. Amino acids: CASSAGTTTGELFF.